Below are 17 T cell receptor beta chains sequenced from a single sample in a study of T cell responses to AZD1222 COVID-19 vaccine. Produced via immunoSEQ multiplex PCR; TCRdb's table is partial and in-frame only. The sample gives 90,000 to 130,000 clones, approximately 90% of which show up once; 15% is in the top ten. Sequences were derived from peripheral blood, sampled 28 days after the second AZD1222 dose. The receptors originated from an adult who received the AZD1222 COVID-19 vaccine.

The chain has TRBV7-9 and TRBJ1-2; TRBD1 matches 7 bases. The germline CDR1 and CDR2 sequences are SEHNR and FQNEAQ (reference sequence). The CDR3 totals 15 residues. With 5 bases clipped from V and 2 bases from J, the junction kept 8 bases outside the gene matches. CDR3 sequence: CASSTKGAVNYGYTF. The CDR3 nucleotides read TGTGCCAGCAGCACGAAGGGGGCCGTGAACTATGGCTACACCTTC.

This clone appeared once. This chain connects TRBV28 to TRBJ1-6; 9 nucleotides line up with TRBD1. The CDR3 is made up of 14 amino acids. V shed 7 bases and J 9 bases; nucleotides not matched to a gene: 7. CDR1 and CDR2 (germline): MDHEN, SYDVKM. Here the CDR3 reads CASTGQGTASPLHF. DNA for the CDR3: TGTGCCAGCACCGGACAGGGGACGGCTTCACCCCTCCACTTT.

The chain uses TRBV30 and TRBJ1-6, with 9 bases lining up with TRBD1. Germline V lookup: CDR1 GTSNPN, CDR2 SVGIG (reference sequence). J lost 10 bases, V lost 2 bases, and 6 bases had no gene match. The CDR3 consists of 14 residues. CDR3 loop: CAWSFGTGRSPLHF. The DNA of the CDR3 is TGTGCCTGGAGTTTTGGGACAGGGAGATCACCCCTCCACTTT.

J is TRBJ1-1 and V is TRBV21-1. TRBV21-1 is a known pseudogene. The CDR3 has 17 amino acids. The CDR3 region has the DNA TGTGCCAGCAGCAAAGAAATCAGGAAACTACCGAACACTGAAGCTTTCTTT. Protein sequence: CASSKEIRKLPNTEAFF.

The CDR3 DNA reads as TGTGCCAGTAGTACCCTCGGACCGTATGGCTACACCTTC. It encodes CASSTLGPYGYTF. The chain is built from TRBV19 and TRBJ1-2; D gene uncertain. The CDR3 is made up of 13 amino acids. Germline V CDR1 and CDR2: LNHDA, SQIVND (reference sequence). V lost 4 bases, J lost 5 bases, and 11 bases lay in between.

This chain joins TRBV27 and TRBJ2-2, with TRBD2 as a possible D gene (5 bases). Trimming cost V 4 bases and J 6 bases, with 12 bases left between them. The CDR3 is made up of 14 amino acids. In germline, CDR1 is MNHEY, CDR2 SMNVEV (reference sequence). CDR3 region: CASSWDRGPGELFF. In DNA, the CDR3 is TGTGCCAGCAGTTGGGATCGGGGTCCCGGGGAGCTGTTTTTT.

The rearrangement links TRBV5-1 to TRBJ1-1; 8 nucleotides agree with TRBD1. V trimming: 3 bases; J trimming: 1 base; junction bases outside the gene matches: 2. The CDR3 extends over 14 amino acids. Germline CDR1 and CDR2: SGHRS and YFSETQ. The CDR3 region is CASSSGTGNTEAFF. The CDR3 DNA follows: TGCGCCAGCAGCTCCGGGACAGGGAACACTGAAGCTTTCTTT.

This rearrangement joins TRBV7-7 to TRBJ2-5; D is unresolved. The CDR3 extends over 13 amino acids. V lost 3 bases, J lost 4 bases, and 9 bases lay in between. Germline CDR1 reads SSHAT; CDR2 reads FNYEAQ (reference sequence). For the CDR3, the DNA is TGTGCCAGCAGCTTTAGGATTGGAGAGACCCAGTACTTC. Amino acids: CASSFRIGETQYF.

On this clone: One junction end disagrees with the germline gene, perhaps due to a read error. V is TRBV15 and J is TRBJ1-2, with D possibly matching TRBD1 (6 bases). Germline assignment: CDR1 LNHNV and CDR2 YYDKDF (reference sequence). The CDR3 extends over 13 amino acids. The CDR3 DNA is TGTGCCACCAGCAGAGATTCGGGGGGCGCAACCCGCTTC. It specifies CATSRDSGGATRF.

The chain is built from TRBV19 and TRBJ1-2; D is possibly TRBD1 (5 bases). The V end lost 7 bases, the J end lost 7 bases, and 19 bases lay between the germline ends. The CDR3 loop spans 14 amino acids. Germline V gives CDR1 LNHDA, CDR2 SQIVND (reference sequence). CDR3 in DNA: TGTGCCAGTACCCGGGGGGAGGGAATTGGTGGCTACACCTTC. Amino acid sequence: CASTRGEGIGGYTF.

V and J are TRBV6-6 and TRBJ1-6, with D possibly being TRBD1 (5 bases). Trimming took off 4 bases at V and 13 bases at J, with 17 bases between the two ends. The CDR3 contains 14 residues. Germline values: CDR1 MNHNY, CDR2 SVGAGI (reference sequence). CDR3 amino acids: CASSSMTRAPPLHF. The CDR3 coding sequence is TGTGCCAGCAGTTCCATGACCAGGGCCCCGCCCCTCCACTTT.

The chain employs TRBV15 and TRBJ2-7; 14 bases match TRBD2. The CDR3 covers 17 residues. The junction had 13 bases not matched to a gene; V was cut back by 3 bases and J by 9 bases. CDR1 and CDR2 (germline): LNHNV, YYDKDF (reference sequence). The CDR3 protein is CATSSWGLAGEWSGQYF. CDR3 nucleotides: TGTGCCACCAGCAGTTGGGGACTAGCGGGAGAATGGTCGGGGCAGTACTTC. The full variable domain, rest sourced from reference TRBV15 and TRBJ2-7, is DAMVIQNPRYQVTQFGKPVTLSCSQTLNHNVMYWYQQKSSQAPKLLFHYYDKDFNNEADTPDNFQSRRPNTSFCFLDIRSPGLGDTAMYLCATSSWGLAGEWSGQYFGPGTRLTVT.

The chain is built from TRBV5-1 and TRBJ2-7; perhaps TRBD2 as D (7 bases). The CDR3 length is 14 residues. The ends were cut back, 0 bases at V and 7 bases at J, with 14 bases in the middle. CDR1 is SGHRS, CDR2 YFSETQ, per germline. The CDR3 DNA is TGCGCCAGCAGCTTGGAGGGGGGGGCGAGGGAGCAGTACTTC. As protein: CASSLEGGAREQYF.

V and J are TRBV7-3 and TRBJ1-1; a possible D gene is TRBD1 (6 bases). Trimming took 2 bases from V and 5 from J, leaving 33 bases between them. The CDR3 length is 21 residues. Germline V lookup: CDR1 SGHTA, CDR2 FQGTGA. The CDR3 reads CASSLFDTSLHQGQPETEAFF. In DNA form, the CDR3 reads TGTGCCAGCAGCTTATTCGATACGTCGCTACACCAGGGGCAGCCGGAGACTGAAGCTTTCTTT.

The sample holds one count of this clone. This rearrangement joins TRBV6-7 to TRBJ1-5, with D maybe TRBD1 (6 bases). TRBV6-7 is an ORF for which the function is uncertain. The CDR3 totals 18 residues. The germline V and J ends were trimmed by 5 bases and 2 bases, with 22 bases remaining between them. The CDR3 loop reads CASSQSGGASGGNQPQHF. The CDR3 nucleotides read TGTGCCAGCAGTCAAAGTGGGGGCGCGAGTGGGGGCAATCAGCCCCAGCATTTT.

CDR3 loop: CSASTLPVLARQPQHF. The CDR3 DNA is TGCAGTGCTAGTACCCTCCCGGTCCTAGCAAGGCAGCCCCAGCATTTT. The V call is TRBV20-1, the J call TRBJ1-5; D is unresolved. CDR1 DFQATT and CDR2 SNEGSKA come from the germline V gene (reference sequence). CDR3 length equals 16 residues. Trimming cost V 3 bases and J 7 bases, with 22 bases left between them.

This sequence joins TRBV10-3 and TRBJ1-1; 10 nucleotides align to TRBD1. Germline CDR1 reads ENHRY; CDR2 reads SYGVKD. The V and J ends lost 6 bases and 8 bases, in that order; junction bases with no gene match: 9. This CDR3 comprises 14 residues. The CDR3 nucleotides are TGTGCCATCAGACCGACAGGGGGCGAAGGCGAAGCTTTCTTT. Translated: CAIRPTGGEGEAFF.